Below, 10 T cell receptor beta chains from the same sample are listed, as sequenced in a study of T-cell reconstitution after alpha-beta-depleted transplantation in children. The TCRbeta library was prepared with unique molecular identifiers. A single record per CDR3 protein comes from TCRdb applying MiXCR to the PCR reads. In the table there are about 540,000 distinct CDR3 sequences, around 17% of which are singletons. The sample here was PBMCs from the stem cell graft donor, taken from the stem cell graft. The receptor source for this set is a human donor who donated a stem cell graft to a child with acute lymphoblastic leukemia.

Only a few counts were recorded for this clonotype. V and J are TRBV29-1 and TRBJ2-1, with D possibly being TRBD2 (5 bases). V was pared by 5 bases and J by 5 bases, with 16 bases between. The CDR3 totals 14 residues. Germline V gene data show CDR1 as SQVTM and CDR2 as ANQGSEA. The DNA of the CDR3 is TGCAGCGTTAGGACTCAAGGAGTCCACAATGAGCAGTTCTTC. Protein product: CSVRTQGVHNEQFF.

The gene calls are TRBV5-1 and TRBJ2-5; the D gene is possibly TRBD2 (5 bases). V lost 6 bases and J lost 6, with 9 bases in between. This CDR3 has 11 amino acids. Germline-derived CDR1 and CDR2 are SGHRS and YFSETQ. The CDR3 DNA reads TGCGCCAGCAAGGGAGAAAAGACCCAGTACTTC. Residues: CASKGEKTQYF.

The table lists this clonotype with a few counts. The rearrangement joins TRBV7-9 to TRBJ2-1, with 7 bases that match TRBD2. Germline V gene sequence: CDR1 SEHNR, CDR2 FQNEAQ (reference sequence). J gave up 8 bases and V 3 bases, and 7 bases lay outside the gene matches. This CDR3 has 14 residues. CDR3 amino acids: CASSFRLAPHEQFF. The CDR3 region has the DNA TGTGCCAGCAGCTTCCGACTAGCCCCCCATGAGCAGTTCTTC. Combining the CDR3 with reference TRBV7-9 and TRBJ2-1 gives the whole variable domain DTGVSQNPRHKITKRGQNVTFRCDPISEHNRLYWYRQTLGQGPEFLTYFQNEAQLEKSRLLSDRFSAERPKGSFSTLEIQRTEQGDSAMYLCASSFRLAPHEQFFGPGTRLTVL.

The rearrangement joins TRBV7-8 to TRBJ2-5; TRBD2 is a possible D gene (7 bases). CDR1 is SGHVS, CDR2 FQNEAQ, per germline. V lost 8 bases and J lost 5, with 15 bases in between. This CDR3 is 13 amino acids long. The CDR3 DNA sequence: TGTGCCAGCTATGTAGGGGGGGGGGAGACCCAGTACTTC. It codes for CASYVGGGETQYF.

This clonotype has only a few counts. The CDR3 sequence is CASTLGQEDSPLHF. The DNA for the CDR3 is TGCGCCAGCACCCTAGGACAGGAGGATTCACCCCTCCACTTT. The chain joins TRBV5-1 to TRBJ1-6; TRBD1 matches at 7 bases. Germline assignment: CDR1 SGHRS and CDR2 YFSETQ. CDR3 length equals 14 residues. V was pared by 6 bases and J by 8 bases, with 8 bases of the junction left unmatched.

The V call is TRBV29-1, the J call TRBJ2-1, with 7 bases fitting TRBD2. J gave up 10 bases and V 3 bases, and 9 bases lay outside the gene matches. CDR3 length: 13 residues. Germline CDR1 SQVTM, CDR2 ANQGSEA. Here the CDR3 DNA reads TGCAGCGTTGAGGGCGGGAGTACGTGGGAGCAGTTCTTC. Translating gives CSVEGGSTWEQFF.

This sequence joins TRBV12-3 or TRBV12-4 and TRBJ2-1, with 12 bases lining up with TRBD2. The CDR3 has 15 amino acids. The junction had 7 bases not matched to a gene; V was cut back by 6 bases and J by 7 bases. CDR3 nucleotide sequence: TGTGCCAGCAGGAGGACTAGCGGGATTCGGAATGAGCAGTTCTTC. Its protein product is CASRRTSGIRNEQFF.

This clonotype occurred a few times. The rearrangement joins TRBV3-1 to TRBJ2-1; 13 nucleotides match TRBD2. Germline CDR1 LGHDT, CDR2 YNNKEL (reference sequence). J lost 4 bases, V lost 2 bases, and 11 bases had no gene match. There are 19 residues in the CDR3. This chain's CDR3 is CASSQIRTSGRAGYNEQFF. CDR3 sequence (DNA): TGTGCCAGCAGCCAAATACGAACTAGCGGGAGGGCCGGTTACAATGAGCAGTTCTTC.

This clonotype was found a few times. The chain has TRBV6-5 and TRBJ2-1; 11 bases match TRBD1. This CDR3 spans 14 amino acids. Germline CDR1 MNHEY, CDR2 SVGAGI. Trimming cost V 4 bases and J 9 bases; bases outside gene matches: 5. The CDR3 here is CASSWGQGDGEQFF. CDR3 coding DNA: TGTGCCAGCAGTTGGGGACAGGGGGATGGTGAGCAGTTCTTC.

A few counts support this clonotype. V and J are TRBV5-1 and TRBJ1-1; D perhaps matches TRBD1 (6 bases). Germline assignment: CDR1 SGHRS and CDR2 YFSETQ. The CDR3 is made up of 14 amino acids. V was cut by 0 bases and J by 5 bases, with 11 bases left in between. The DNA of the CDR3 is TGCGCCAGCAGCTTGGCAGGGGCTAGGACTGAAGCTTTCTTT. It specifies CASSLAGARTEAFF.